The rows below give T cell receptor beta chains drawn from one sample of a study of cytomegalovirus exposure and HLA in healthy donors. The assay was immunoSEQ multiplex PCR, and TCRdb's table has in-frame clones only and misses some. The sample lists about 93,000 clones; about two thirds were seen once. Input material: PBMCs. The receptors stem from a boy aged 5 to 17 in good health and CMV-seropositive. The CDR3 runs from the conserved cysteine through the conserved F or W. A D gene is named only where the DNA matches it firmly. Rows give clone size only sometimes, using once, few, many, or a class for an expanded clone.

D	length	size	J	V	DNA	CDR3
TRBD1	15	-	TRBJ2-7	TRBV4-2	TGTGCCAGCAGCCTCCGACAGGGGGGGTCGTACGAGCAGTACTTC	CASSLRQGGSYEQYF
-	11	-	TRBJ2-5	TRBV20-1	TGCAGTGCTGAGGCGGGGGAGACCCAGTACTTC	CSAEAGETQYF
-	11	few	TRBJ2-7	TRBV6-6	TGTGCCAGCAGCCAACAGGGATCGCAGTACTTC	CASSQQGSQYF
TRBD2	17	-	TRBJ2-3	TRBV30	TGTGCCTGGAGTTGGGCGGGGGGCCGGTCTAGCACAGATACGCAGTATTTT	CAWSWAGGRSSTDTQYF
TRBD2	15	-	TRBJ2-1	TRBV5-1	TGCGCCAGCAGCTATAGCGGGGGGGCCTACAATGAGCAGTTCTTC	CASSYSGGAYNEQFF
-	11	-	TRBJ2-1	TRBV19	TGTGCCAGTGGGGGGTACAATGAGCAGTTCTTC	CASGGYNEQFF
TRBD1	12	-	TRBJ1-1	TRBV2	TGTGCCAGCAGTCTAGACAGGGTGCGAGCTTTCTTT	CASSLDRVRAFF
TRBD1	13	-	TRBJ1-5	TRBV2	TGTGCCAGCCGGGACAGGGAGCGTCAGCCCCAGCATTTT	CASRDRERQPQHF
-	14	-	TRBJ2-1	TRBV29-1	TGCAGCGTTGGAAGGGGGGGCGGACACAATGAGCAGTTCTTC	CSVGRGGGHNEQFF
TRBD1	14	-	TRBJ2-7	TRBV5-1	TGCGCCAGCAGCTTGGCCCAGGGGGCCTACGAGCAGTACTTC	CASSLAQGAYEQYF
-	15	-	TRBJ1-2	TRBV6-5	TGTGCCAGCAGGCCCTCGGGAAGCGAGGGGAGGGGCTACACCTTC	CASRPSGSEGRGYTF
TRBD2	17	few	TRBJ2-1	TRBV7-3	TGTGCCAGCAGCTTAATTACGGGGGAGGGCCGCGGGAATGAGCAGTTCTTC	CASSLITGEGRGNEQFF
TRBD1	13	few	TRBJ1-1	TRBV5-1	TGCGCCAGCAGCTTGACAGGGGCCGCTGAAGCTTTCTTT	CASSLTGAAEAFF
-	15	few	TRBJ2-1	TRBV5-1	TGCGCCAGCAGCTTGGGAGCTAGCTCCTACAATGAGCAGTTCTTC	CASSLGASSYNEQFF
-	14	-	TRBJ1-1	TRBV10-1	TGCGCCAGCAGTGAGTCCGGGAGTGGGACTGAAGCTTTCTTT	CASSESGSGTEAFF
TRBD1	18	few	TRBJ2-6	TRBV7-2	TGTGCCAGCAGCTTAGCCGGGACAGGGTTTTCCGGGGCCAACGTCCTGACTTTC	CASSLAGTGFSGANVLTF
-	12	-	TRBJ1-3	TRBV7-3	TGTGCCAGCAGATTTATTCCGAGAACCATATATTTT	CASRFIPRTIYF
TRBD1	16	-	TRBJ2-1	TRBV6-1	TGTGCCAGCAGTGCCACCCGGGCTCCAGGGGGTGATGAGCAGTTCTTC	CASSATRAPGGDEQFF
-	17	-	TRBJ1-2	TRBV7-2	TGTGCCAGCAGCATTAAATCAGACAGACGAGCTAACTATGGCTACACCTTC	CASSIKSDRRANYGYTF
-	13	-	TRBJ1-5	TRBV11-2	TGTGCCAGCAGCCCGGGTCCTCTTTGGCCCCAGCATTTT	CASSPGPLWPQHF
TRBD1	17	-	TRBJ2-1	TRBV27	TGTGCCAGCAGCGCCTTGACAGGGGGCTACTTATACAATGAGCAGTTCTTC	CASSALTGGYLYNEQFF
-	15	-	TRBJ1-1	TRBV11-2	TGTGCCAGCAGCTTTGCGGGGGAGGGAGGCACTGAAGCTTTCTTT	CASSFAGEGGTEAFF
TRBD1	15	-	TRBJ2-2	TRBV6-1	TGTGCCAGCAGCCTTCAGACAGGGGCCCCCCGGGAGCTGTTTTTT	CASSLQTGAPRELFF
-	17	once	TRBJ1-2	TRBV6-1	TGTGCCAGCAGTGAATCCCGAAGACAGACCAATCTCTATGGCTACACCTTC	CASSESRRQTNLYGYTF
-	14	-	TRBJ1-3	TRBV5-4	TGTGCCAGCAGCTTGGGACAGTCAAGAAACACCATATATTTT	CASSLGQSRNTIYF
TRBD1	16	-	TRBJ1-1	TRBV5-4	TGTGCCAGCAGCTTGGCTCGGACAGGGTTGAACACTGAAGCTTTCTTT	CASSLARTGLNTEAFF
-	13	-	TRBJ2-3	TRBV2	TGTGCCAGCAAGCCTAGCGCAACAGATACGCAGTATTTT	CASKPSATDTQYF
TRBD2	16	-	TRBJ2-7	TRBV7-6	TGTGCCAGCAGCTCTGGGACTAGCGGGGACCTCAACGAGCAGTACTTC	CASSSGTSGDLNEQYF
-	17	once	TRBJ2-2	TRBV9	TGTGCCAGCAGCGTTTTCAGGGCCGAGTCGAACACCGGGGAGCTGTTTTTT	CASSVFRAESNTGELFF
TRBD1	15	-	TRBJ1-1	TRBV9	TGTGCCAGCAGCGGGGGACAGTTCATGAACACTGAAGCTTTCTTT	CASSGGQFMNTEAFF
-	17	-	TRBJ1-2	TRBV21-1	TGTGCCAGCAGCAAGGGGACAGGAGGGGTTCGGGGCTATGGCTACACCTTC	CASSKGTGGVRGYGYTF
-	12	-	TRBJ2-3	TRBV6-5	TGTGCCAGCAGCACCACGGAGGGGACGCAGTATTTT	CASSTTEGTQYF
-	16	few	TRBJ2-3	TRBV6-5	TGTGCCAGCAGTTACTCGTTCAGGGGGGACACGGATACGCAGTATTTT	CASSYSFRGDTDTQYF
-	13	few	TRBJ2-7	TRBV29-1	TGCAGCGTCCAATCAGGCCTCTCCTACGAGCAGTACTTC	CSVQSGLSYEQYF
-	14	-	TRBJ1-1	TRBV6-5	TGTGCCAGCAGTGCGCGGACAGTGAACACTGAAGCTTTCTTT	CASSARTVNTEAFF
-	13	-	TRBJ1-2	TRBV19	TGTGCCAGTACCCTACCGAGGGCGTATGGCTACACCTTC	CASTLPRAYGYTF
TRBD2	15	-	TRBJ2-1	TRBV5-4	TGTGCCAGCAGCCCCACTAGCGGGAGTGGGTATGAGCAGTTCTTC	CASSPTSGSGYEQFF
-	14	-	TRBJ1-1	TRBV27	TGTGCCAGCAGTCTTTACAGGGCGGGGGCTGAAGCTTTCTTT	CASSLYRAGAEAFF
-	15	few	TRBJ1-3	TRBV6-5	TGTGCCAGCAGTCGCGGGGGTATCGCTGGAAACACCATATATTTT	CASSRGGIAGNTIYF
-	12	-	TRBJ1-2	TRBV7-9	TGTGCCAGCAGCCGAGACACCGGTGGCTACACCTTC	CASSRDTGGYTF
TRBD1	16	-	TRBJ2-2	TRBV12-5	TGTGCTAGTGGAGGTAGGGTAGGGGGCTACACCGGGGAGCTGTTTTTT	CASGGRVGGYTGELFF